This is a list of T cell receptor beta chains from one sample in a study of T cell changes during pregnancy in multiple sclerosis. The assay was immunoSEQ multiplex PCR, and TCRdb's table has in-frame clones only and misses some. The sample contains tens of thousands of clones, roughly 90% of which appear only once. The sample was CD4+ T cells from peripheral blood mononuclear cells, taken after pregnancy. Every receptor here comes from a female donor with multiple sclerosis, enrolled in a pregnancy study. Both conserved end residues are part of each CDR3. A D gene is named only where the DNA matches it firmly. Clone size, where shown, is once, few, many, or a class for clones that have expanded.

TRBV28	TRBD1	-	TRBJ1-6	TGTGCCAGCAGTCCTATGACAGGGCTTAATTCACCCCTCCACTTT	CASSPMTGLNSPLHF
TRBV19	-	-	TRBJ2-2	TGTGCCAGTACTAGGACTCTCGGGACCGGGGAGCTGTTTTTT	CASTRTLGTGELFF
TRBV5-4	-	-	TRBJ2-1	TGTGCCAGCAGCTTCGGCGGGCTAAACAATGAGCAGTTCTTC	CASSFGGLNNEQFF
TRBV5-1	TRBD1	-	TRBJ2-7	TGCGCCAGCAGCTCTAAGACAGGGGGAGGCTACGAGCAGTACTTC	CASSSKTGGGYEQYF
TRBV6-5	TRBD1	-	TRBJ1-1	TGTGCCAGCAGTTACTCGGGGACAGGGGTCCTTGAAGCTTTCTTT	CASSYSGTGVLEAFF
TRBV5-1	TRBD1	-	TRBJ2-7	TGCGCCAGCAGCCACACAGGGGCAAGCTACGAGCAGTACTTC	CASSHTGASYEQYF
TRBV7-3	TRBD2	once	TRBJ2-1	TGTGCCAGCAGCGTGAGCGGGAATGGAGGTGAGCAGTTCTTC	CASSVSGNGGEQFF
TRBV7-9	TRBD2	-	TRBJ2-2	TGTGCCACAACGCGGGAGCACACCGGGGAGCTGTTTTTT	CATTREHTGELFF
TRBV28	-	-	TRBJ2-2	TGTGCCAGCTCGGGACAAAACACCGGGGAGCTGTTTTTT	CASSGQNTGELFF
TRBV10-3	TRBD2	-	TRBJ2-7	TGTGCCATCAGTGCCCGGACAGGCGGGACCTCCAATAGACTAGCGGGAGGTTCATACGAGCAGTACTTC	CAISARTGGTSNRLAGGSYEQYF
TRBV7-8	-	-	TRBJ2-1	TGTGCCAGCAGCCCGACGGAGGGCGGCTACAATGAGCAGTTCTTC	CASSPTEGGYNEQFF
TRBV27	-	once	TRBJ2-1	TGTGCCAGCAGTTCCATGACTAGTAGCTCCTACAATGAGCAGTTCTTC	CASSSMTSSSYNEQFF
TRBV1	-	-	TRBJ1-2	TGCACCAGCAGCCAAGATGGGAGCAGAAAAATTGAAATAGGCTACACCTTC	CTSSQDGSRKIEIGYTF
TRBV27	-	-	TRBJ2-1	TGTGCCAGCAGTCGCAGCCGGGACTTGTACAATGAGCAGTTCTTC	CASSRSRDLYNEQFF
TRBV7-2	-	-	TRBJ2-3	TGTGCCAGCAGCACACAGCGGAGGGCAGATACGCAGTATTTT	CASSTQRRADTQYF
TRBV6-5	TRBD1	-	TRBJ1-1	TGTGCCAGCAGTAATGTGGGACAGTTGAACACTGAAGCTTTCTTT	CASSNVGQLNTEAFF
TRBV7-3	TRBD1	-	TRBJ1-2	TGTGCCAGCAGCTTAACGGGGACAGGGGTGGACTATGGCTACACCTTC	CASSLTGTGVDYGYTF
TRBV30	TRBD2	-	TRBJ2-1	TGTGCCTGGAGACTAGCGGGATTTTTATTCTTC	CAWRLAGFLFF
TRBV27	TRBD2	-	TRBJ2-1	TGTGCCAGCAGTCTCGGGACTAGCGGGATTATTTTATACAATGAGCAGTTCTTC	CASSLGTSGIILYNEQFF
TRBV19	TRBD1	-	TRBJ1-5	TGTGCCAGTAACCTCCGGGACAGCCATCAGCCCCAGCATTTT	CASNLRDSHQPQHF
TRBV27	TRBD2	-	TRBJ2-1	TGTGCCAGCAGCCCACTCCCGCCTCTAGCGGGAGGGGAGGATGAGCAGTTCTTC	CASSPLPPLAGGEDEQFF
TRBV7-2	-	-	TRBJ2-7	TGTGCCAGCAGCTTAGATCGGGGGAAGGCATACGAGCAGTACTTC	CASSLDRGKAYEQYF
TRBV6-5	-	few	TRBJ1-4	TGTGCCAGCAGAGATACAGGGTGGGATGAAAAACTGTTTTTT	CASRDTGWDEKLFF
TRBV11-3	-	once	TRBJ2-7	TGTGCCAGCAGCTTAGGGCACCCCGGGGAAGAGCAGTACTTC	CASSLGHPGEEQYF
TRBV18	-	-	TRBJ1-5	TGTGCCAGCTCATACAGGGTCGATAACATAGGCAATCAGCCCCAGCATTTT	CASSYRVDNIGNQPQHF
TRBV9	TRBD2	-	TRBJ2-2	TGTGCCAGCAGCGTAGCAGTTAGCGGGAGGACCGGGGAGCTGTTTTTT	CASSVAVSGRTGELFF
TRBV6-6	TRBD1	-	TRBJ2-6	TGTGCCAGCAGTTACCCGACAGGGTCTGGGGCCAACGTCCTGACTTTC	CASSYPTGSGANVLTF
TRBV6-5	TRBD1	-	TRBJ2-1	TGTGCCAGCTCCGGCCTGGACAGGGTATACAATGAGCAGTTCTTC	CASSGLDRVYNEQFF
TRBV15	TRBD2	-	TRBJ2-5	TGTGCCACCAGCCAGGCGGGCGGGAGCGGGGAGACCCAGTACTTC	CATSQAGGSGETQYF
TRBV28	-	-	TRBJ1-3	TGTGCCAGCACTCCTCGGGGGGATCTTGGAAACACCATATATTTT	CASTPRGDLGNTIYF
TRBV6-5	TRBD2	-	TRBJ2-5	TGTGCCAGCAGTATCGGGACTAGCCAGAAGACCCAGTACTTC	CASSIGTSQKTQYF
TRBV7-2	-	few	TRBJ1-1	TGTGCCAGCAGCTTAGGGCGGCTAAACACTGAAGCTTTCTTT	CASSLGRLNTEAFF
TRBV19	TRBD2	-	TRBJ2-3	TGTGCCAGTAAAAGGACTAGCGGGATCACAGATACGCAGTATTTT	CASKRTSGITDTQYF
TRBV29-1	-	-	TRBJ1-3	TGCAGCGTTGAATTAAATCCTGGAAACACCATATATTTT	CSVELNPGNTIYF
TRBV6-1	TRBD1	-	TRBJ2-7	TGTGCCAGCAGTTATTCAGGGGGCGAGCAGTACTTC	CASSYSGGEQYF
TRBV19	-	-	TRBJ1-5	TGTGCCAGTAGCCCGCGGGTGTATCAGCCCCAGCATTTT	CASSPRVYQPQHF
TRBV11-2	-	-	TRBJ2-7	TGTGCCAGCAGCTTAGGTACGCTGCTGGAGGTTCCCGAGCAGTACTTC	CASSLGTLLEVPEQYF
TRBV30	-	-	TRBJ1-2	TGTGCCTGGACCAGGGTTAGTGGCTACACCTTC	CAWTRVSGYTF